This record covers a single T cell receptor beta chain. Authors' processing steps: Reference gene primer amplification gave nucleated cell count estimates. The method was immunoSEQ multiplex PCR; TCRdb's version includes in-frame clones alone and lacks a portion of them. V, J and clone size derive from that table, while D and trimming were established from the DNA sequence. The data show more than 95,000 clones, with 69% seen just once and under 2.5% held by the top ten. The sample belongs to a study of blood T cell repertoires in COVID-19. In the study overall: Whether acute or convalescent, the COVID-19 samples came from the United States, Italy and Spain.

There are 12 residues in the CDR3. CDR1 MNHEY and CDR2 SVGAGI come from the germline V gene. The V segment lost 5 bases and the J segment 11 bases; nucleotides outside the gene matches: 5. This chain joins TRBV6-5 and TRBJ1-1, with 10 positions matching TRBD1. The material sequenced was peripheral blood. The clonotype comes from a woman between 65 and 79 years old with acute or convalescent COVID-19. In nucleotides, the CDR3 is TGTGCCAGCAGTAGACAGGGGGCCAGGGCTTTCTTT. Translated, it gives CASSRQGARAFF.